One sample yielded the 18 T cell receptor beta chains listed below, sequenced in a study of cytomegalovirus exposure and HLA in healthy donors. Vbeta (60) and Jbeta (13) primers were used in the PCR. Produced via immunoSEQ multiplex PCR; TCRdb's table is partial and in-frame only. The data show 55,000 to 80,000 clones, about three quarters seen once. The sample was PBMCs. These receptor sequences come from a man between 35 and 55 years old in good health and CMV-seronegative.

The chain uses TRBV6-1 and TRBJ2-7, with D possibly being TRBD2 (5 bases). The CDR3 is 15 amino acids. Deletions cut 6 bases from V and 6 bases from J, with 21 bases between. Germline CDR1 is MNHNS and CDR2 is SASEGT. The DNA for the CDR3 is TGTGCCAGCAGCCCCTCGCTGGGAGATCATCTCGAGCAGTACTTC. Residues: CASSPSLGDHLEQYF.

V usage is TRBV7-6 and J usage is TRBJ2-7; 9 bases are shared with TRBD2. The CDR3 covers 15 residues. Germline CDR1 and CDR2: SGHVS and FNYEAQ. The V gene end was trimmed by 2 bases and the J gene end by 1 base; junction bases not matched to a gene: 3. The DNA for the CDR3 is TGTGCCAGCAGCTTAACTCTAGCGGGATCCTACGAGCAGTACTTC. Translation gives CASSLTLAGSYEQYF.

The V and J genes are TRBV7-2 and TRBJ2-7; 13 nucleotides agree with TRBD2. V was clipped by 5 bases and J by 7 bases; unmatched bases: 8. The CDR3 extends over 15 amino acids. The germline V gene has CDR1 SGHTA and CDR2 FQGNSA. The CDR3 reads CASSPGLAGVREQYF. The DNA of the CDR3 is TGTGCCAGCAGCCCCGGACTAGCGGGGGTGAGGGAGCAGTACTTC. Combining the CDR3 with reference TRBV7-2 and TRBJ2-7 gives the whole variable domain GAGVSQSPSNKVTEKGKDVELRCDPISGHTALYWYRQSLGQGLEFLIYFQGNSAPDKSGLPSDRFSAERTGGSVSTLTIQRTQQEDSAVYLCASSPGLAGVREQYFGPGTRLTVT.

The J gene is TRBJ1-5, the V gene TRBV5-4; D possibly corresponds to TRBD1 (5 bases). Between the trimmed V and J ends, which lost 2 bases and 1 base, there was a span of 10 bases. This CDR3 spans 15 amino acids. Per the germline V gene, CDR1 is SGHNT and CDR2 is YYREEE (reference sequence). CDR3 loop: CASSFWGDSNQPQHF. As DNA, the CDR3 is TGTGCCAGCAGCTTTTGGGGGGACAGCAATCAGCCCCAGCATTTT.

The table lists this clone with a few counts. The rearrangement uses TRBV2 and TRBJ1-2; D unresolved. The CDR3 covers 13 residues. CDR1 and CDR2 (germline): SNHLY, FYNNEI. V lost 7 bases to trimming and J lost 0 bases, with 9 bases between them. CDR3 nucleotides: TGTGCCAGCATGCCGGAGTCTAACTATGGCTACACCTTC. The encoded protein is CASMPESNYGYTF.

V usage is TRBV7-6 and J usage is TRBJ2-5; TRBD2 is a possible D gene (5 bases). The end of the DNA aligns better with TRBJ2-7, so the J call may be wrong. The germline V gene has CDR1 SGHVS and CDR2 FNYEAQ. This CDR3 region has 13 residues. CDR3 DNA: TGTGCCAGCAGCTTAGCGGGAGAGTACGAGCAGTACTTC. This gives the protein CASSLAGEYEQYF.

The gene calls are TRBV7-8 and TRBJ2-7; D is possibly TRBD1 (5 bases). CDR3 length: 13 amino acids. Trimming cost V 1 base and J 5 bases, with 9 bases left between them. Per germline, CDR1 SGHVS and CDR2 FQNEAQ. Written as DNA, the CDR3 is TGTGCCAGCAGCTTAGTACAGGTCCACGAGCAGTACTTC. This codes for CASSLVQVHEQYF.

This rearrangement joins TRBV5-1 to TRBJ1-1; 10 bases are shared with TRBD1. CDR3 length: 17 amino acids. CDR1 is SGHRS, CDR2 YFSETQ, per germline. V trimming: 3 bases; J trimming: 3 bases; junction bases outside the gene matches: 11. This chain's CDR3 is CASSYFPGTGVYTEAFF. The CDR3 coding sequence is TGCGCCAGCAGCTACTTTCCCGGGACAGGGGTGTACACTGAAGCTTTCTTT.

This clone was counted once. The chain couples TRBV18 to TRBJ2-1, with D possibly matching TRBD2 (6 bases). V was clipped by 5 bases and J by 0 bases, with 11 bases between them. Germline V gives CDR1 KGHSH, CDR2 LQKENI. The CDR3 has 15 residues. The CDR3 DNA is TGTGCCAGCTCAGACGGGGGTCGCTCCTACAATGAGCAGTTCTTC. This translates into CASSDGGRSYNEQFF.

This clone has a single count. This chain links TRBV15 with TRBJ2-7; 11 bases map to TRBD2. Germline V CDR1 and CDR2: LNHNV, YYDKDF (reference sequence). The CDR3 runs to 13 residues. Trimming removed 8 bases from V and 4 bases from J; junction bases left unmatched: 4. CDR3: CATRSGRAYEQYF. In DNA, the CDR3 is TGTGCCACCCGTAGCGGGAGGGCGTACGAGCAGTACTTC. The complete variable domain, with remaining parts taken from reference TRBV15 and TRBJ2-7, reads DAMVIQNPRYQVTQFGKPVTLSCSQTLNHNVMYWYQQKSSQAPKLLFHYYDKDFNNEADTPDNFQSRRPNTSFCFLDIRSPGLGDTAMYLCATRSGRAYEQYFGPGTRLTVT.

This clone has only a few counts. The CDR3 DNA sequence: TGTGCCAGCAGCTTTGGGGGGGTGGAGGACGAAGCTTTCTTT. It yields the protein CASSFGGVEDEAFF. The chain couples TRBV5-6 to TRBJ1-1, with D possibly TRBD1 on 5 matching bases. This CDR3 is built from 14 residues. Germline-derived CDR1 and CDR2 are SGHDT and YYEEEE. Trimming cost V 2 bases and J 8 bases, with 16 bases left between them. Combining the CDR3 with reference TRBV5-6 and TRBJ1-1 gives the whole variable domain DAGVTQSPTHLIKTRGQQVTLRCSPKSGHDTVSWYQQALGQGPQFIFQYYEEEERQRGNFPDRFSGHQFPNYSSELNVNALLLGDSALYLCASSFGGVEDEAFFGQGTRLTVV.

The CDR3 DNA sequence: TGCGCCAGCACAACGACTGGGCGGGGGGCCTCCTACAATGAGCAGTTCTTC. This encodes CASTTTGRGASYNEQFF. The chain joins TRBV5-1 to TRBJ2-1; 8 bases fit TRBD2. The germline gives CDR1 SGHRS, CDR2 YFSETQ. The CDR3 length is 17 residues. Trimming at V came to 6 bases and at J to 0 bases, leaving 11 bases not matched to a gene.

The chain uses TRBV28 and TRBJ2-7, with D unresolved. CDR1 and CDR2 (germline): MDHEN, SYDVKM. The CDR3 totals 14 residues. The V end was cut by 2 bases, the J end by 1 base, with 9 bases between. CDR3 loop: CASSLNTPSYEQYF. The CDR3 bases are TGTGCCAGCAGTTTAAATACACCATCCTACGAGCAGTACTTC.

The chain uses TRBV29-1 and TRBJ1-1; perhaps TRBD1 as D (5 bases). This CDR3 is built from 12 residues. V dropped 7 bases and J dropped 5 bases, with 14 bases sitting between them. The V gene's germline CDR1 is SQVTM and CDR2 ANQGSEA. In DNA form, the CDR3 reads TGCAGCGCCCGTCAGGGTTATACTGAAGCTTTCTTT. Amino acids: CSARQGYTEAFF.

The gene calls are TRBV18 and TRBJ2-5; D is undetermined. The end of the DNA is better explained by TRBJ2-7, so the J call may be wrong. CDR3 length: 14 amino acids. Germline CDR1 and CDR2: KGHSH and LQKENI. The CDR3 loop reads CASSPTSTIYEQYF. In DNA, the CDR3 is TGTGCCAGCTCACCGACAAGCACCATCTACGAGCAGTACTTC.

The chain couples TRBV7-8 to TRBJ2-3; 12 bases agree with TRBD2. Germline V gene sequence: CDR1 SGHVS, CDR2 FQNEAQ. J gave up 0 bases and V 1 base, and 2 bases lay outside the gene matches. The CDR3 consists of 17 residues. The DNA of the CDR3 is TGTGCCAGCAGCTTAGGGACTAGCGGGACTAGCACAGATACGCAGTATTTT. Its translation is CASSLGTSGTSTDTQYF.

The CDR3 DNA follows: TGTGCCAGCGGACAGACTAACTATGGCTACACCTTC. Amino acids: CASGQTNYGYTF. V usage is TRBV9 and J usage is TRBJ1-2, with D perhaps matching TRBD1 (6 bases). Germline V gene data show CDR1 as SGDLS and CDR2 as YYNGEE. The CDR3 contains 12 residues. Trimming removed 7 bases from V and 0 bases from J, with 7 bases in between. Full variable domain (rest looked up from reference TRBV9 and TRBJ1-2): DSGVTQTPKHLITATGQRVTLRCSPRSGDLSVYWYQQSLDQGLQFLIQYYNGEERAKGNILERFSAQQFPDLHSELNLSSLELGDSALYFCASGQTNYGYTFGSGTRLTVV.

The chain carries TRBV2 and TRBJ2-1, with 9 bases fitting TRBD2. V dropped 5 bases and J dropped 10; count of bases not matched to a gene: 12. The CDR3 contains 15 residues. The germline V gene encodes CDR1 SNHLY and CDR2 FYNNEI. CDR3 loop: CASSRRGGGAEEQFF. The CDR3 DNA sequence: TGTGCCAGCAGTAGACGGGGCGGGGGGGCCGAAGAGCAGTTCTTC. Based on the CDR3 plus reference TRBV2 and TRBJ2-1, the full variable domain is EPEVTQTPSHQVTQMGQEVILRCVPISNHLYFYWYRQILGQKVEFLVSFYNNEISEKSEIFDDQFSVERPDGSNFTLKIRSTKLEDSAMYFCASSRRGGGAEEQFFGPGTRLTVL.